This T cell receptor (beta chain) came from a study of cytomegalovirus exposure and HLA in healthy donors. General study points: It was reportedly the case that the classifier diagnosed cytomegalovirus status with high specificity and sensitivity. The listing of 150 or so TCR beta chains classed them as cytomegalovirus-associated. Within the 95 to 150 validation repertoires, first-cohort TCR clusters tended to co-occur, according to a later analysis.

The approximately 120-subject validation cohort, separate from the roughly 670-subject first cohort, included the donors. Using immunoSEQ multiplex PCR, the repertoire was profiled, and TCRdb retains in-frame clones only, with some absent. Of 300,000 to 400,000 clones listed, around 90% are singletons. J was trimmed by 3 bases and V by 2 bases; bases with no gene match: 6. This CDR3 comprises 16 residues. CDR1 is MNHNY and CDR2 is SVGAGI in the germline V gene (reference sequence). As regards this clone: Its antigen is unknown.

The chain joins TRBV6-6 to TRBJ2-1; 8 nucleotides agree with TRBD1. The receptor was isolated from a man aged 30 to 45 in good health and CMV-seronegative. The sample taken for sequencing was PBMCs. CDR3 bases: TGTGCCAGCAGTTACACGATAGGACAGGGCTACAATGAGCAGTTCTTC. The encoded protein is CASSYTIGQGYNEQFF.